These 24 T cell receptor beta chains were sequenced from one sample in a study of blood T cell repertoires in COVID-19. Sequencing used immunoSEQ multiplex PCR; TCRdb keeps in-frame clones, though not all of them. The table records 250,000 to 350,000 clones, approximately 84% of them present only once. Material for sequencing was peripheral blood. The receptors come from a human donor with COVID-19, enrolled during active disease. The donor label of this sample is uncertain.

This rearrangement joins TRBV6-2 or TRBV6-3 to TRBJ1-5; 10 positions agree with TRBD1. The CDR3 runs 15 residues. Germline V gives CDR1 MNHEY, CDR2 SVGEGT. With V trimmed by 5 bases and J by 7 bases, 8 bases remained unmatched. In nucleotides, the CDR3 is TGTGCCAGCAGTACCCGGGACAGGGGAAGACAGCCCCAGCATTTT. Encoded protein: CASSTRDRGRQPQHF.

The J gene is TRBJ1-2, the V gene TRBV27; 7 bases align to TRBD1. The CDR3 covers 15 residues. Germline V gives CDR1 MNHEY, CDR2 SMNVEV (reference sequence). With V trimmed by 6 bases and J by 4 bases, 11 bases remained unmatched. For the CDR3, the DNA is TGTGCCAGCAGCCGAAACAGGGGAGAACTCTATGGCTACACCTTC. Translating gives CASSRNRGELYGYTF.

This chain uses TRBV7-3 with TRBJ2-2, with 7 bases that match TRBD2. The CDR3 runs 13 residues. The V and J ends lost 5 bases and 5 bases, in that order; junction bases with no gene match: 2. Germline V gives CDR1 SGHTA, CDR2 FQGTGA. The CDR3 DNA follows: TGTGCCAGCAGCCCAGCGGGGACCGGGGAGCTGTTTTTT. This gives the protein CASSPAGTGELFF.

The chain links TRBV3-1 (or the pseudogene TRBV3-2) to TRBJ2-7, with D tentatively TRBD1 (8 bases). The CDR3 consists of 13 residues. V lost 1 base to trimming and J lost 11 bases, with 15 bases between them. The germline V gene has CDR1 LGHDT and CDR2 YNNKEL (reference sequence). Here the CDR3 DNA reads TGTGCCAGCAGCCAAGGGACAGGGACTATCGAGTACTTC. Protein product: CASSQGTGTIEYF.

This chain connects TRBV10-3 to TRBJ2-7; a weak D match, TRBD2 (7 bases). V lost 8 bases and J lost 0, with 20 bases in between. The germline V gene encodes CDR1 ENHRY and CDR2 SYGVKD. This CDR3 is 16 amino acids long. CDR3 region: CAIHPGGGGGSYEQYF. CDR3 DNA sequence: TGTGCCATCCACCCCGGGGGAGGGGGAGGCTCCTACGAGCAGTACTTC.

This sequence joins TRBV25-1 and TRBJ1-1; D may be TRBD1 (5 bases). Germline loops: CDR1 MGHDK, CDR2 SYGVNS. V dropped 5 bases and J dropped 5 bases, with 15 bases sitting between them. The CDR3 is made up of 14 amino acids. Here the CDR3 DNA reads TGTGCCAGCAGTCCAGGCAGGGTGTGGACTGAAGCTTTCTTT. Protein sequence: CASSPGRVWTEAFF.

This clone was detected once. CDR3 coding DNA: TGTGCCAGCAGCACCTTGTTGGCAGTGAACACTGAAGCTTTCTTT. Encoded protein: CASSTLLAVNTEAFF. The chain combines TRBV7-2 with TRBJ1-1; no clear D. V lost 5 bases and J 0 bases, leaving 13 bases between the germline ends. Germline-derived CDR1 and CDR2 are SGHTA and FQGNSA. This CDR3 comprises 15 residues.

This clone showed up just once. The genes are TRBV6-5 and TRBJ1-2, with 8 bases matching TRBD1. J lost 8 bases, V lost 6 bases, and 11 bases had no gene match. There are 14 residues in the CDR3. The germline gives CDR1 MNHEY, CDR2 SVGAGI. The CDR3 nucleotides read TGTGCCAGCAGAGAGACAGGGGTTCCTGGGGGCTACACCTTC. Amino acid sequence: CASRETGVPGGYTF.

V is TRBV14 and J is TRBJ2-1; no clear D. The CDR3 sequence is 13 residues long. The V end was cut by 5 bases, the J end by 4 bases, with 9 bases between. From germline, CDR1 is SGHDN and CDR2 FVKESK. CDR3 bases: TGTGCCAGCAGCATTCAGACTTACAATGAGCAGTTCTTC. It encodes CASSIQTYNEQFF. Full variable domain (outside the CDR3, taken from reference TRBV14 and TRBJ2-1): EAGVTQFPSHSVIEKGQTVTLRCDPISGHDNLYWYRRVMGKEIKFLLHFVKESKQDESGMPNNRFLAERTGGTYSTLKVQPAELEDSGVYFCASSIQTYNEQFFGPGTRLTVL.

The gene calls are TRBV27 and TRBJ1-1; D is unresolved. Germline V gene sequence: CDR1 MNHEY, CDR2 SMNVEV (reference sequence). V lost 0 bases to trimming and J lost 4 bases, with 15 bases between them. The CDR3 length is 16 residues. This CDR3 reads CASSLSTVLQATEAFF. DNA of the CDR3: TGTGCCAGCAGTTTATCCACAGTGTTGCAGGCCACTGAAGCTTTCTTT.

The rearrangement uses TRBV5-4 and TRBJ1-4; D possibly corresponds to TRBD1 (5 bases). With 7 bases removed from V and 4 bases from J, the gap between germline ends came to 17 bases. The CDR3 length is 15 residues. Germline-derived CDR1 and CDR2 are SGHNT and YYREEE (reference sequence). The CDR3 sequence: CASHDSWGVNEKLFF. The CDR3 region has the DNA TGTGCCAGCCATGACTCGTGGGGGGTTAATGAAAAACTGTTTTTT.

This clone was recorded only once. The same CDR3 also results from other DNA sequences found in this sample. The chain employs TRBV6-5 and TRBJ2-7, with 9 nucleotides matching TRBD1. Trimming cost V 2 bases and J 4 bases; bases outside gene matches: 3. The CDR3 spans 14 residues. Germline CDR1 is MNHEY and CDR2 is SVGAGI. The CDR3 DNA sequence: TGTGCCAGCAGTTACCCCGGACAGGGGTACGAGCAGTACTTC. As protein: CASSYPGQGYEQYF.

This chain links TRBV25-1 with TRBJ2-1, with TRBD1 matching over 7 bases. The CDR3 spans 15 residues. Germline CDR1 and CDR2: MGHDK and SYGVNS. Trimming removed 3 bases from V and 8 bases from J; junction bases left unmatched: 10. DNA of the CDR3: TGTGCCAGCAGTGATAGACAGGGCCTCGGCGATGAGCAGTTCTTC. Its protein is CASSDRQGLGDEQFF.

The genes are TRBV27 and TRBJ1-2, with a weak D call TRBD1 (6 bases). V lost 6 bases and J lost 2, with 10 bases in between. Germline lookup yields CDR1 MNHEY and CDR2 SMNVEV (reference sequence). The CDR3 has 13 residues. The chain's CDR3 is CASRLQGNYGYTF. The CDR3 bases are TGTGCCAGCAGATTGCAGGGGAACTATGGCTACACCTTC.

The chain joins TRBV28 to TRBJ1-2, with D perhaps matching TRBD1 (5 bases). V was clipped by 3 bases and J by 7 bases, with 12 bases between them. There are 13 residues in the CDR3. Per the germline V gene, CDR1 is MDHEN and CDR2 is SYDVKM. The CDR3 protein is CASSLASDSGYTF. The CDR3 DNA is TGTGCCAGCAGTTTGGCTTCCGACAGTGGCTACACCTTC.

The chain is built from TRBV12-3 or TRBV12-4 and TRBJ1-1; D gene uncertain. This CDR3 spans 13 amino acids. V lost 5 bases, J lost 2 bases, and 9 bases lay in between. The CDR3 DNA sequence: TGTGCCAGCAGTCTCACGAGCAACACTGAAGCTTTCTTT. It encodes CASSLTSNTEAFF.

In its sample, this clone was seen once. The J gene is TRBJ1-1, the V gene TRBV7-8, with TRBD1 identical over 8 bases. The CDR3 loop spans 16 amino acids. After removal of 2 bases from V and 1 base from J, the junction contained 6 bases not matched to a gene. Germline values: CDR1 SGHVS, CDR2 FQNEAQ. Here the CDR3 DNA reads TGTGCCAGCAGCTTAACGCCTGACAGGGGGAACACTGAAGCTTTCTTT. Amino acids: CASSLTPDRGNTEAFF.

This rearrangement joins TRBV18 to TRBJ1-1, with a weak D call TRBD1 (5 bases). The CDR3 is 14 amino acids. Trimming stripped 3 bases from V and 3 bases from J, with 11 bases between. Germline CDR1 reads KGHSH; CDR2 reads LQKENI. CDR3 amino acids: CASSPGRADTEAFF. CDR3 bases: TGTGCCAGCTCACCGGGCAGGGCGGACACTGAAGCTTTCTTT. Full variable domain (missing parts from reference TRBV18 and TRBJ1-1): NAGVMQNPRHLVRRRGQEARLRCSPMKGHSHVYWYRQLPEEGLKFMVYLQKENIIDESGMPKERFSAEFPKEGPSILRIQQVVRGDSAAYFCASSPGRADTEAFFGQGTRLTVV.

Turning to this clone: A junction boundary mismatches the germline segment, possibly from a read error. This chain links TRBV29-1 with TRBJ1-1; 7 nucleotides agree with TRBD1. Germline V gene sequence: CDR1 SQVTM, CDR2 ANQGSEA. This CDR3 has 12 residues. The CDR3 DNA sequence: TGCAGCGTAGGCGACAGGGAGACTGGAGCTTTCTTT. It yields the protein CSVGDRETGAFF. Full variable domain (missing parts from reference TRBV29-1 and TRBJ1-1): SAVISQKPSRDICQRGTSLTIQCQVDSQVTMMFWYRQQPGQSLTLIATANQGSEATYESGFVIDKFPISRPNLTFSTLTVSNMSPEDSSIYLCSVGDRETGAFFGQGTRLTVV.

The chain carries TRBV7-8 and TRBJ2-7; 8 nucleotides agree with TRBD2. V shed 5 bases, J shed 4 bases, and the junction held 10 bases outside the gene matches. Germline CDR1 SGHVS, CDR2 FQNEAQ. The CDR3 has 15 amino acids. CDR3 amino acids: CASSTYGRAYYEQYF. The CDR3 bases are TGTGCCAGCAGCACGTACGGGAGGGCCTATTACGAGCAGTACTTC.

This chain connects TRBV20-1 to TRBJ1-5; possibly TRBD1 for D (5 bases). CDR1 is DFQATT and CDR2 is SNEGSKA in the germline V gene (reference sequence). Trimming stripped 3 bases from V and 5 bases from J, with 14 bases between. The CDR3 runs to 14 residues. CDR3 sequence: CSASTPGIDQPQHF. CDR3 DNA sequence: TGCAGTGCTAGTACCCCAGGGATAGATCAGCCCCAGCATTTT.

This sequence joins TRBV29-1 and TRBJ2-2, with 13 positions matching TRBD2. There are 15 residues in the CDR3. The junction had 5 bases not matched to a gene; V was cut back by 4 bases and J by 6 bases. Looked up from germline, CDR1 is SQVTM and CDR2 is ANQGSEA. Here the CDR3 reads CSVVGLAGVAGELFF. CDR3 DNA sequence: TGCAGCGTTGTCGGACTAGCGGGAGTGGCCGGGGAGCTGTTTTTT.

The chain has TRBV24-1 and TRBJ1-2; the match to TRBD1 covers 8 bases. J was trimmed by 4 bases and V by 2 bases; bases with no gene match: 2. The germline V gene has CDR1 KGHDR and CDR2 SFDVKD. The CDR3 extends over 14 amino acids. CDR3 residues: CATSDSDRVYGYTF. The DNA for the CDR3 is TGTGCCACCAGTGATTCGGACAGGGTCTATGGCTACACCTTC.

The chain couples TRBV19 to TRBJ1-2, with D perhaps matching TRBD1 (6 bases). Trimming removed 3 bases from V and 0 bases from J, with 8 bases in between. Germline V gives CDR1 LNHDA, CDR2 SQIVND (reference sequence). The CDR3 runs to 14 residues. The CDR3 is CASSMTGANYGYTF. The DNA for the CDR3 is TGTGCCAGTAGTATGACAGGAGCTAACTATGGCTACACCTTC. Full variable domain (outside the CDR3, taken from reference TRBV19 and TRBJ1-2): DGGITQSPKYLFRKEGQNVTLSCEQNLNHDAMYWYRQDPGQGLRLIYYSQIVNDFQKGDIAEGYSVSREKKESFPLTVTSAQKNPTAFYLCASSMTGANYGYTFGSGTRLTVV.